Below are 27 T cell receptor beta chains sequenced from a single sample in a study of blood T cells in healthy people across ages. The use of a sample-barcoded 5' primer and a J-beta primer mix characterized a second PCR of roughly 7 to 11 cycles. MiXCR, run by TCRdb on the 5' RACE reads, gives a single entry per CDR3 protein. Among about 1,500,000 distinct CDR3 sequences, about 40% were seen once, and the ten largest hold roughly 7.9%. Sequencing input: blood. These TCRs come from a woman aged 18 to 35 in good health.

Comments on this clonotype: Germline and junction disagree at one end, which may indicate a read error. The chain combines TRBV12-3 or TRBV12-4 with TRBJ2-1; tentatively, D is TRBD1 (6 bases). This CDR3 region has 15 residues. The DNA for the CDR3 is TGTGCCAGCACCTTCGGGACAACCACTTACAATGAGCCGTTCTTC. It encodes CASTFGTTTYNEPFF.

This chain links TRBV14 with TRBJ2-5; the D gene is possibly TRBD2 (6 bases). This CDR3 is 15 amino acids long. V was trimmed by 3 bases and J by 5 bases, leaving 16 bases between them. CDR1 SGHDN and CDR2 FVKESK come from the germline V gene. CDR3 residues: CASSHIGSGAETQYF. The CDR3 DNA is TGTGCCAGCAGCCACATCGGTAGCGGTGCGGAGACCCAGTACTTC. The full variable domain, its missing parts supplied by reference TRBV14 and TRBJ2-5, is EAGVTQFPSHSVIEKGQTVTLRCDPISGHDNLYWYRRVMGKEIKFLLHFVKESKQDESGMPNNRFLAERTGGTYSTLKVQPAELEDSGVYFCASSHIGSGAETQYFGPGTRLLVL.

V usage is TRBV28 and J usage is TRBJ2-5; D might be TRBD2 (7 bases). Trimming shortened V by 2 bases and J by 2 bases, and 12 bases separated the two germline ends. From germline, CDR1 is MDHEN and CDR2 SYDVKM. This CDR3 spans 15 amino acids. CDR3 coding DNA: TGTGCCAGCAGTTTACGGGGGGCTAGGCAAGAGACCCAGTACTTC. It specifies CASSLRGARQETQYF.

This clonotype was counted a few times. Sequence at one end of the junction differs from germline and may be a read error. The rearrangement links TRBV7-7 to TRBJ2-5; 10 positions agree with TRBD2. Germline CDR1 and CDR2: SSHAT and FNYEAQ (reference sequence). The CDR3 length is 15 residues. This CDR3 reads CASSLSGGAMETQYF. The CDR3 DNA reads TGTGCTAGCAGCTTAAGCGGGGGGGCCATGGAGACCCAGTACTTC.

The chain links TRBV2 to TRBJ2-1; the match to TRBD2 covers 9 bases. With V trimmed by 4 bases and J by 8 bases, 9 bases remained unmatched. Germline loops: CDR1 SNHLY, CDR2 FYNNEI. The CDR3 is 15 amino acids. The CDR3 reads CASSVMSSGTDEQFF. Here the CDR3 DNA reads TGTGCCAGCAGTGTTATGTCTAGCGGGACCGATGAGCAGTTCTTC.

V is TRBV4-1 and J is TRBJ1-1, with 9 bases matching TRBD1. The V gene end was trimmed by 3 bases and the J gene end by 0 bases; junction bases not matched to a gene: 11. Germline CDR1 and CDR2: MGHRA and YSYEKL. The CDR3 has 18 residues. This CDR3 is CASSQSGGQGFMNTEAFF. CDR3 bases: TGCGCCAGCAGCCAGTCGGGGGGACAGGGTTTCATGAACACTGAAGCTTTCTTT.

The table lists this clonotype with a few counts. The genes are TRBV27 and TRBJ2-7, with TRBD1 identical over 8 bases. The CDR3 totals 16 residues. Per germline, CDR1 MNHEY and CDR2 SMNVEV (reference sequence). V was clipped by 6 bases and J by 0 bases; unmatched bases: 10. Here the CDR3 DNA reads TGTGCCAGCAGGACACTCGGGACAGGAAGCTCCTACGAGCAGTACTTC. It translates to CASRTLGTGSSYEQYF.

The chain combines TRBV12-3 or TRBV12-4 with TRBJ2-1, with 15 positions matching TRBD2. The CDR3 sequence is 15 residues long. Germline trimming cut 5 bases from V and 11 bases from J; bases unmatched to any gene: 7. The CDR3 region has the DNA TGTGCCAGCAGTCCCGGGACTAGCGGGGGGCGCCAGCAGTTCTTC. Residues: CASSPGTSGGRQQFF.

Only one count was recorded for this clonotype. The chain recombines TRBV10-3 with TRBJ2-1, with no clear D. Trimming shortened V by 0 bases and J by 5 bases, and 5 bases separated the two germline ends. Germline V gives CDR1 ENHRY, CDR2 SYGVKD. There are 13 residues in the CDR3. CDR3 sequence: CAISESWDNEQFF. DNA of the CDR3: TGTGCCATCAGTGAGTCTTGGGACAATGAGCAGTTCTTC.

The rearrangement uses TRBV7-9 and TRBJ2-1, with 12 positions matching TRBD2. Germline V gives CDR1 SEHNR, CDR2 FQNEAQ (reference sequence). The CDR3 sequence is 15 residues long. V was pared by 5 bases and J by 8 bases, with 7 bases of the junction left unmatched. CDR3 nucleotide sequence: TGTGCCAGCAGCATTACTAGCGGGGGGTTTTATGAGCAGTTCTTC. As protein: CASSITSGGFYEQFF. Full variable domain (rest looked up from reference TRBV7-9 and TRBJ2-1): DTGVSQNPRHKITKRGQNVTFRCDPISEHNRLYWYRQTLGQGPEFLTYFQNEAQLEKSRLLSDRFSAERPKGSFSTLEIQRTEQGDSAMYLCASSITSGGFYEQFFGPGTRLTVL.

This chain uses TRBV20-1 with TRBJ2-7, with TRBD2 matching 10 bases. This CDR3 has 15 amino acids. Germline-derived CDR1 and CDR2 are DFQATT and SNEGSKA (reference sequence). Trimming took 6 bases from V and 3 from J; bases not matched to a gene: 11. CDR3 residues: CSAKPLAGAIYEQYF. The CDR3 bases are TGCAGTGCCAAACCGCTAGCGGGAGCCATCTACGAGCAGTACTTC.

This clonotype was seen a handful of times. The chain links TRBV10-3 to TRBJ2-3; 7 bases align to TRBD1. Germline CDR1 reads ENHRY; CDR2 reads SYGVKD. This CDR3 comprises 15 residues. The junction had 4 bases not matched to a gene; V was cut back by 4 bases and J by 0 bases. This chain's CDR3 is CAISAKGQSTDTQYF. The CDR3 nucleotides read TGTGCCATCAGTGCCAAGGGACAGAGCACAGATACGCAGTATTTT.

This clonotype was detected a few times. This rearrangement joins TRBV4-1 to TRBJ2-3; unclear D gene. V lost 0 bases to trimming and J lost 4 bases, with 14 bases between them. CDR1 and CDR2 (germline): MGHRA, YSYEKL. This CDR3 contains 16 residues. Here the CDR3 reads CASSQDPWALPDTQYF. In nucleotides, the CDR3 is TGCGCCAGCAGCCAAGATCCGTGGGCTTTGCCAGATACGCAGTATTTT.

Only a few counts were recorded for this clonotype. The chain is built from TRBV3-1 and TRBJ1-5; no reliable D call. Germline loops: CDR1 LGHDT, CDR2 YNNKEL (reference sequence). The CDR3 spans 16 residues. V was pared by 1 base and J by 0 bases, with 10 bases between. The CDR3 DNA reads TGTGCCAGCAGCCAAGGTTTTGGGAATAGCAATCAGCCCCAGCATTTT. Its protein is CASSQGFGNSNQPQHF.

This clonotype was picked up a small number of times. The genes are TRBV15 and TRBJ2-1; TRBD2 agrees at 15 bases. V shed 4 bases, J shed 8 bases, and the junction held 3 bases outside the gene matches. Germline V gene data show CDR1 as LNHNV and CDR2 as YYDKDF (reference sequence). The CDR3 consists of 15 residues. This chain's CDR3 is CATSTGLAGGYEQFF. The CDR3 DNA reads as TGTGCCACCAGCACGGGACTAGCGGGGGGCTATGAGCAGTTCTTC.

This chain uses TRBV5-1 with TRBJ2-7; a weak D match, TRBD1 (5 bases). Germline CDR1 SGHRS, CDR2 YFSETQ. The CDR3 spans 14 residues. V lost 4 bases to trimming and J lost 1 base, with 12 bases between them. The CDR3: CASSAQGYSYEQYF. CDR3 DNA: TGCGCCAGCAGCGCCCAGGGTTATTCCTACGAGCAGTACTTC.

This chain joins TRBV7-9 and TRBJ2-5; D is ambiguous. Germline-derived CDR1 and CDR2 are SEHNR and FQNEAQ (reference sequence). The CDR3 is made up of 12 amino acids. V dropped 3 bases and J dropped 9 bases, with 11 bases sitting between them. For the CDR3, the DNA is TGTGCCAGCAGCTTGGGCACCTCCTCCCAGTACTTC. Protein product: CASSLGTSSQYF.

This clonotype appeared a few times. The chain employs TRBV9 and TRBJ2-7; D is possibly TRBD1 or TRBD2 (6 bases each). V was cut by 0 bases and J by 2 bases, with 15 bases left in between. The CDR3 is 16 amino acids. From germline, CDR1 is SGDLS and CDR2 YYNGEE. The CDR3 region is CASSVGGLATTYEQYF. The CDR3 DNA sequence: TGTGCCAGCAGCGTAGGGGGGCTAGCGACGACCTACGAGCAGTACTTC.

The gene calls are TRBV7-9 and TRBJ2-1; tentative D call: TRBD2 (6 bases). The V gene's germline CDR1 is SEHNR and CDR2 FQNEAQ (reference sequence). The CDR3 has 15 amino acids. Deletions cut 0 bases from V and 3 bases from J, with 9 bases between. The CDR3 DNA reads as TGTGCCAGCAGCTTAGCTAGCGGATACTACAATGAGCAGTTCTTC. Amino acids: CASSLASGYYNEQFF.

V and J are TRBV7-2 and TRBJ2-1; 12 nucleotides agree with TRBD2. The CDR3 is 16 residues long. Germline V lookup: CDR1 SGHTA, CDR2 FQGNSA. The V and J ends lost 2 bases and 6 bases, in that order; junction bases with no gene match: 5. CDR3: CASSLTSGRRGNEQFF. The DNA for the CDR3 is TGTGCCAGCAGCTTAACTAGCGGGAGGAGGGGCAATGAGCAGTTCTTC. The entire variable domain, with the rest obtained from reference TRBV7-2 and TRBJ2-1, is as follows: GAGVSQSPSNKVTEKGKDVELRCDPISGHTALYWYRQSLGQGLEFLIYFQGNSAPDKSGLPSDRFSAERTGGSVSTLTIQRTQQEDSAVYLCASSLTSGRRGNEQFFGPGTRLTVL.

This clonotype turned up a few times. V usage is TRBV7-2 and J usage is TRBJ1-2, with a possible D match to TRBD1 (5 bases). From germline, CDR1 is SGHTA and CDR2 FQGNSA. The CDR3 consists of 15 residues. Trimming took 1 base from V and 7 from J, leaving 16 bases between them. CDR3 bases: TGTGCCAGCAGCTTAGACATGGGCGCGAGGGGTGGCTACACCTTC. Translating gives CASSLDMGARGGYTF. Drawing the rest from reference TRBV7-2 and TRBJ1-2, the complete variable domain is GAGVSQSPSNKVTEKGKDVELRCDPISGHTALYWYRQSLGQGLEFLIYFQGNSAPDKSGLPSDRFSAERTGGSVSTLTIQRTQQEDSAVYLCASSLDMGARGGYTFGSGTRLTVV.

This clonotype came up many times. The chain recombines TRBV27 with TRBJ2-3; 9 bases are a match to TRBD2. Germline CDR1 reads MNHEY; CDR2 reads SMNVEV (reference sequence). This CDR3 is 14 amino acids long. The ends lost 4 bases at V and 1 base at J; junction bases unmatched: 0. The CDR3 here is CASSWTSGTDTQYF. DNA for the CDR3: TGTGCCAGCAGTTGGACTAGCGGCACAGATACGCAGTATTTT.

The chain carries TRBV6-6 and TRBJ2-5; 12 positions agree with TRBD2. The J segment lost 11 bases and the V segment lost 2 bases, leaving 12 bases of the junction unmatched. CDR1 and CDR2 from the germline V gene are MNHNY and SVGAGI (reference sequence). This CDR3 spans 16 amino acids. The CDR3 loop reads CASSYPLAGGVSEQYF. The DNA of the CDR3 is TGTGCCAGCAGTTACCCTCTAGCGGGAGGGGTAAGTGAGCAGTACTTC.

The chain links TRBV5-5 to TRBJ2-3; 11 bases fit TRBD2. This CDR3 is built from 15 residues. The V segment lost 0 bases and the J segment 7 bases; nucleotides outside the gene matches: 4. In germline, CDR1 is SGHKS, CDR2 YYEKEE (reference sequence). This chain's CDR3 is CASSLGSGGANTQYF. The CDR3, as DNA: TGTGCCAGCAGCTTGGGTAGCGGGGGGGCAAATACGCAGTATTTT.

The rearrangement uses TRBV5-6 and TRBJ2-1, with D hard to call. The CDR3 loop spans 12 amino acids. Trimming took 4 bases from V and 11 from J, leaving 13 bases between them. In germline, CDR1 is SGHDT, CDR2 YYEEEE. The CDR3 loop is CASSLSRRQQFF. The CDR3 DNA follows: TGTGCCAGCAGCCTCTCCCGGCGCCAGCAGTTCTTC.

This clonotype was found a few times. The rearrangement uses TRBV27 and TRBJ1-1, with TRBD1 as a possible D gene (5 bases). The CDR3 is 15 amino acids. Trimming took off 5 bases at V and 4 bases at J, with 17 bases between the two ends. Germline V gives CDR1 MNHEY, CDR2 SMNVEV (reference sequence). The CDR3 coding sequence is TGTGCCAGCAGTCTCTCGGGACGGGGGTCCACTGAAGCTTTCTTT. It is translated as CASSLSGRGSTEAFF.

The chain links TRBV7-6 to TRBJ2-5; D not certain. CDR1 is SGHVS, CDR2 FNYEAQ, per germline. The CDR3 covers 14 residues. The V end lost 2 bases, the J end lost 0 bases, and 7 bases lay between the germline ends. The chain's CDR3 is CASSLTNYQETQYF. The DNA of the CDR3 is TGTGCCAGCAGCTTAACGAATTACCAAGAGACCCAGTACTTC.